Here is one TCR beta chain with its context. TCRdb's table, derived via immunoSEQ multiplex PCR, lists solely in-frame clones and lacks some. The sample holds about 380,000 clones, 89% seen once. Trimming shortened V by 4 bases and J by 6 bases, and 12 bases separated the two germline ends. The CDR3 is 13 residues long. The germline CDR1 and CDR2 sequences are SEHNR and FQNEAQ (reference sequence). The source of the sample is a study of blood T cell repertoires in COVID-19. The wider study: The cDNA or gDNA used as material had been derived from T cells, B-cell-depleted T cells, or PBMCs.

Specimen: peripheral blood. The TCR sequence derives from a man aged 35-49 years with acute or convalescent COVID-19. The chain employs TRBV7-9 and TRBJ1-2; D ambiguous. The CDR3 loop reads CASSSTPANGYTF. The CDR3, as DNA: TGTGCCAGCAGCTCCACCCCCGCGAATGGCTACACCTTC.